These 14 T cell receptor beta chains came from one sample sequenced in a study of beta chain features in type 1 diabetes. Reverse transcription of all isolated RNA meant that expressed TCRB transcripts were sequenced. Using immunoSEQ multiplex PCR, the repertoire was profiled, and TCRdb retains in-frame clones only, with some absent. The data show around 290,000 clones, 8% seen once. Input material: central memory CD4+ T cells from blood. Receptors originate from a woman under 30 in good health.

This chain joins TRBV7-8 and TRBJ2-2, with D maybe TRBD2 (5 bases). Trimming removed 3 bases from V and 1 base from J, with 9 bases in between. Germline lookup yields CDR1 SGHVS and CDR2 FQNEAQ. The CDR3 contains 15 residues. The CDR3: CASSLWAGNTGELFF. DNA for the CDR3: TGTGCCAGCAGCTTGTGGGCGGGGAACACCGGGGAGCTGTTTTTT.

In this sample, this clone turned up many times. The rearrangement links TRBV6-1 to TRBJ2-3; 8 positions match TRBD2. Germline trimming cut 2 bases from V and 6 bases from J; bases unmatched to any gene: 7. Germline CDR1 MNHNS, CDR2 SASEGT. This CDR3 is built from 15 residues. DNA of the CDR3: TGTGCCAGCAGTGAAATCGGCGGGAGGTACGATACGCAGTATTTT. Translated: CASSEIGGRYDTQYF.

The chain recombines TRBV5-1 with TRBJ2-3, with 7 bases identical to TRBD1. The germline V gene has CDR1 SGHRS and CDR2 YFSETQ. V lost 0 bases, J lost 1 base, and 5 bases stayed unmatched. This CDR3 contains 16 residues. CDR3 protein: CASSLAWTGRTDTQYF. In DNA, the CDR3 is TGCGCCAGCAGCTTGGCTTGGACAGGACGCACAGATACGCAGTATTTT.

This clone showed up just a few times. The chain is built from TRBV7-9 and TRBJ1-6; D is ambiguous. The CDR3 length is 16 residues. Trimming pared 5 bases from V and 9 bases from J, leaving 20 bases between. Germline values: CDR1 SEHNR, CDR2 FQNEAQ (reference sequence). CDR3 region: CASSKAPTEGGSPLHF. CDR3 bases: TGTGCCAGCAGCAAAGCTCCGACGGAGGGTGGTTCACCCCTCCACTTT.

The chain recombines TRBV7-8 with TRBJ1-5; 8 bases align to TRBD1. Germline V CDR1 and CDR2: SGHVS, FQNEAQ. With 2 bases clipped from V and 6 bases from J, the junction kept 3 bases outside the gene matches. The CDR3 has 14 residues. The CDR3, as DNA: TGTGCCAGCAGCTTACAGGGGGCTGCTCAGCCCCAGCATTTT. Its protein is CASSLQGAAQPQHF.

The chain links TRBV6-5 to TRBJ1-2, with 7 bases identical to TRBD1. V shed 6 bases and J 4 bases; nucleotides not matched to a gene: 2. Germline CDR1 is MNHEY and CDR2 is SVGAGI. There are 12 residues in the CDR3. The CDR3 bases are TGTGCCAGCAGAAGGGACAGCTATGGCTACACCTTC. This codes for CASRRDSYGYTF.

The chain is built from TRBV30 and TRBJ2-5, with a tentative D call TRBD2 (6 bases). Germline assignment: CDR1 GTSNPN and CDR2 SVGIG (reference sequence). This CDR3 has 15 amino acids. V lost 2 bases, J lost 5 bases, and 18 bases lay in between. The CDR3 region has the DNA TGTGCCTGGAGTCGGGGGACGGATCGTATCGAGACCCAGTACTTC. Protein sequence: CAWSRGTDRIETQYF.

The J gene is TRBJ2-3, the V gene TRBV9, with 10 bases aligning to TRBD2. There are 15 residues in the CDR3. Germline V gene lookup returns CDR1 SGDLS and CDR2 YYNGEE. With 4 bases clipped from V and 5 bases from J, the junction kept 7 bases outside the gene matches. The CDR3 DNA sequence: TGTGCCAGCAGCACAGCGGGGGGGCTTTTAGATACGCAGTATTTT. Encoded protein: CASSTAGGLLDTQYF. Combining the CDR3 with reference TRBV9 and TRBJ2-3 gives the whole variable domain DSGVTQTPKHLITATGQRVTLRCSPRSGDLSVYWYQQSLDQGLQFLIQYYNGEERAKGNILERFSAQQFPDLHSELNLSSLELGDSALYFCASSTAGGLLDTQYFGPGTRLTVL.

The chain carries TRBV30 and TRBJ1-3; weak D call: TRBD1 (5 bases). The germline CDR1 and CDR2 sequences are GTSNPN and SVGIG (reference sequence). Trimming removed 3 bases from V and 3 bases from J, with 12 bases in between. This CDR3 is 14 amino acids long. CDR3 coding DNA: TGTGCCTGGAGACCACGGGGGGGTGGAAACACCATATATTTT. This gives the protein CAWRPRGGGNTIYF.

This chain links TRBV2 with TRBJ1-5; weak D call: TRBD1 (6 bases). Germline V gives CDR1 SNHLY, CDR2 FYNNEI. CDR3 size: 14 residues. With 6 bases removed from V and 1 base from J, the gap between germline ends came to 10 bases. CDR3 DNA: TGTGCCAGCAGGGGGGACACCAGCAATCAGCCCCAGCATTTT. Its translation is CASRGDTSNQPQHF. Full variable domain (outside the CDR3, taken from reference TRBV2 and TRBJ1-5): EPEVTQTPSHQVTQMGQEVILRCVPISNHLYFYWYRQILGQKVEFLVSFYNNEISEKSEIFDDQFSVERPDGSNFTLKIRSTKLEDSAMYFCASRGDTSNQPQHFGDGTRLSIL.

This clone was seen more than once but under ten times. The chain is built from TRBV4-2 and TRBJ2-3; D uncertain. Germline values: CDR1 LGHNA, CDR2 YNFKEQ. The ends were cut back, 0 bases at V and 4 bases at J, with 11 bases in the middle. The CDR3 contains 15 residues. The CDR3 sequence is CASSQESSYPDTQYF. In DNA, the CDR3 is TGTGCCAGCAGCCAAGAATCGAGTTATCCAGATACGCAGTATTTT.

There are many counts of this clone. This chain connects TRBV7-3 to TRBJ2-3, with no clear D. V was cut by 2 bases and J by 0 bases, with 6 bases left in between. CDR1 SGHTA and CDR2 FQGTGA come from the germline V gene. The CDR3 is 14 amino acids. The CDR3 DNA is TGTGCCAGCAGCTTAGATGGCAGCACAGATACGCAGTATTTT. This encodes CASSLDGSTDTQYF.

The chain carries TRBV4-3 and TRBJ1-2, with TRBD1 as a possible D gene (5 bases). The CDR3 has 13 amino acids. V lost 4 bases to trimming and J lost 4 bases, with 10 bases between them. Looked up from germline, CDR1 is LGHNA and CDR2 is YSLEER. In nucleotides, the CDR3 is TGCGCCAGCAGCCCGACAGAATCCTATGGCTACACCTTC. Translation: CASSPTESYGYTF.

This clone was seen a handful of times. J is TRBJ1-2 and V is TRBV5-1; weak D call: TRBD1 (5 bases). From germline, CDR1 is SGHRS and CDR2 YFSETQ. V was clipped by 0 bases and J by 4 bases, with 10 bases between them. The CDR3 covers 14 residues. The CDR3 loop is CASSLAGTVYGYTF. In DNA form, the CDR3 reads TGCGCCAGCAGCTTGGCCGGGACGGTCTATGGCTACACCTTC.